This T cell receptor beta chain originates from a study of T cell responses to AZD1222 COVID-19 vaccine. Germline lookup yields CDR1 LNHDA and CDR2 SQIVND (reference sequence). Trimming took 9 bases from V and 0 from J, leaving 11 bases between them. The length of the CDR3 is 14 residues. Of note for this clone: Its specificity is not known.

Measured with immunoSEQ multiplex PCR; TCRdb has only the in-frame clones, and not every one. The data contain some 150,000 clones, approximately 86% of them singletons. Broader study findings: It was only a handful of AZD1222 recipients who were seropositive at baseline. Reports indicate that nearly half of spike-specific TCRs are directed at unmutated variant regions. Compared with day 0, the breadth and depth of the Spike-specific TCR repertoire rose significantly after two doses of AZD1222.

The specimen comprised peripheral blood, sampled 28 days after the second dose of the MenACWY control vaccine. The V call is TRBV19, the J call TRBJ2-2; D possibly corresponds to TRBD2 (6 bases). This TCR was sampled from an adult who received the MenACWY meningococcal vaccine as a control. This chain's CDR3 is CASRTGANTGELFF. In nucleotides, the CDR3 is TGTGCCAGCCGGACGGGGGCGAACACCGGGGAGCTGTTTTTT.